The next 25 T cell receptor beta chains were all read from a single sample in a study of blood T cell repertoires in COVID-19. Profiled with immunoSEQ multiplex PCR; TCRdb holds only in-frame clones, not every one. The sample shows tens of thousands of clones, around four fifths of them seen only once. The sequenced sample consisted of peripheral blood. These receptors all come from a man in his forties or fifties with acute or convalescent COVID-19.

In its sample, this clone was seen once. V gene TRBV29-1 combines with J gene TRBJ2-1, with 7 bases identical to TRBD2. This CDR3 spans 11 amino acids. The trim removed 7 bases at V and 7 bases at J, leaving 4 bases unmatched. CDR1 and CDR2 from the germline V gene are SQVTM and ANQGSEA. The CDR3 bases are TGCAGCGCTGGGGGGGGGAATGAGCAGTTCTTC. Protein: CSAGGGNEQFF.

The chain recombines TRBV7-9 with TRBJ1-2; D is unresolved. Per the germline V gene, CDR1 is SEHNR and CDR2 is FQNEAQ (reference sequence). The CDR3 contains 14 residues. Trimming shortened V by 2 bases and J by 4 bases, and 11 bases separated the two germline ends. CDR3 protein: CASSLSRGPYGYTF. CDR3 in DNA: TGTGCCAGCAGCTTATCCCGAGGGCCCTATGGCTACACCTTC.

This chain connects TRBV9 to TRBJ2-7, with D tentatively TRBD1 (6 bases). The CDR3 length is 14 residues. V was shortened by 3 bases and J by 5 bases, with 15 bases between the two germline ends. Germline V lookup: CDR1 SGDLS, CDR2 YYNGEE. CDR3 in amino acids: CASSAHRESDEQYF. The DNA for the CDR3 is TGTGCCAGCAGCGCTCACAGGGAGTCCGACGAGCAGTACTTC.

Details on this clone: Compared with germline, one end of the junction differs, possibly owing to a read error. This rearrangement joins TRBV10-1 to TRBJ2-7, with a tentative D call TRBD1 (6 bases). The germline V gene has CDR1 WNHNN and CDR2 SYGVQD (reference sequence). The CDR3 has 13 amino acids. The CDR3 protein is CASSGSPTGTLSF. The CDR3 bases are TGCGCCAGCTCGGGCAGTCCCACCGGGACACTTAGCTTC.

The chain links TRBV4-1 to TRBJ2-1, with a weak D call TRBD2 (7 bases). Deletions cut 4 bases from V and 0 bases from J, with 16 bases between. Germline V gene lookup returns CDR1 MGHRA and CDR2 YSYEKL. The CDR3 contains 17 residues. Here the CDR3 reads CASSPRGALSSYNEQFF. CDR3 nucleotide sequence: TGCGCCAGCAGCCCTCGGGGGGCCCTCAGCTCCTACAATGAGCAGTTCTTC.

The J gene is TRBJ2-4, the V gene TRBV27; D possibly corresponds to TRBD1 (6 bases). Germline V gene data show CDR1 as MNHEY and CDR2 as SMNVEV (reference sequence). The CDR3 spans 16 residues. Trimming pared 4 bases from V and 1 base from J, leaving 14 bases between. The CDR3 here is CASSSQQGPAKNIQYF. The CDR3 DNA follows: TGTGCCAGCAGTTCACAACAGGGTCCGGCCAAAAACATTCAGTACTTC.

V and J are TRBV6-2 or TRBV6-3 and TRBJ2-7, with unresolved D. CDR3 length: 12 amino acids. Trimming shortened V by 5 bases and J by 2 bases, and 7 bases separated the two germline ends. The germline gives CDR1 MNHEY, CDR2 SVGEGT. CDR3 sequence: CASSPLPYEQYF. The CDR3 DNA is TGTGCCAGCAGTCCCCTTCCCTACGAGCAGTACTTC.

The chain carries TRBV5-1 and TRBJ2-2, with D tentatively TRBD1 (6 bases). The CDR3 loop spans 14 amino acids. Germline-derived CDR1 and CDR2 are SGHRS and YFSETQ. Trimming took off 0 bases at V and 3 bases at J, with 6 bases between the two ends. The CDR3 DNA reads as TGCGCCAGCAGCTTGGCAGGGGACACCGGGGAGCTGTTTTTT. Its translation is CASSLAGDTGELFF.

V is TRBV20-1 and J is TRBJ1-1; D is possibly TRBD1 (6 bases). The CDR3 is 15 residues long. In germline, CDR1 is DFQATT, CDR2 SNEGSKA (reference sequence). V lost 3 bases, J lost 3 bases, and 17 bases lay in between. The CDR3 is CSASDRGRGDTEAFF. DNA of the CDR3: TGCAGTGCTAGTGATAGGGGGAGGGGCGACACTGAAGCTTTCTTT.

This CDR3 reads CASSPTYLTGNDRYNEQFF. In nucleotides, the CDR3 is TGTGCCAGCTCACCGACCTACCTCACAGGGAACGACCGCTACAATGAGCAGTTCTTC. The chain combines TRBV18 with TRBJ2-1; D is perhaps TRBD1 (6 bases). This CDR3 comprises 19 residues. Germline V lookup: CDR1 KGHSH, CDR2 LQKENI. Trimming removed 3 bases from V and 3 bases from J, with 24 bases in between.

This clone was detected only a few times. The chain combines TRBV7-8 with TRBJ1-3, with TRBD1 matching over 7 bases. This CDR3 contains 13 residues. V shed 7 bases, J shed 7 bases, and the junction held 7 bases outside the gene matches. The germline gives CDR1 SGHVS, CDR2 FQNEAQ. The CDR3 nucleotides read TGTGCCAGCACCGACAGGGTGAGGAACACCATATATTTT. Protein product: CASTDRVRNTIYF.

The chain recombines TRBV7-9 with TRBJ2-7; 10 nucleotides align to TRBD1. This CDR3 region has 17 residues. J gave up 2 bases and V 5 bases, and 12 bases lay outside the gene matches. CDR1 SEHNR and CDR2 FQNEAQ come from the germline V gene (reference sequence). The CDR3 protein is CASSPPLPGQGTYEQYF. The CDR3 DNA sequence: TGTGCCAGCAGCCCCCCCCTCCCGGGACAGGGGACCTACGAGCAGTACTTC.

The chain uses TRBV5-1 and TRBJ2-5; 7 bases line up with TRBD1. The length of the CDR3 is 17 residues. Trimming cost V 0 bases and J 5 bases; bases outside gene matches: 13. CDR1 and CDR2 from the germline V gene are SGHRS and YFSETQ. CDR3 loop: CASSLGPGQTNRETQYF. In nucleotides, the CDR3 is TGCGCCAGCAGCTTGGGGCCGGGACAGACTAATAGGGAGACCCAGTACTTC.

The V call is TRBV3-1 (or the pseudogene TRBV3-2), the J call TRBJ1-3; TRBD1 is a possible D gene (5 bases). This CDR3 region has 13 residues. Germline assignment: CDR1 LGHDT and CDR2 YNNKEL (reference sequence). Deletions cut 7 bases from V and 3 bases from J, with 10 bases between. This CDR3 is CASTTVLGNTIYF. In DNA, the CDR3 is TGTGCCAGCACGACAGTCCTTGGAAACACCATATATTTT.

J is TRBJ1-2 and V is TRBV30; D is unresolved. With 1 base removed from V and 8 bases from J, the gap between germline ends came to 5 bases. Germline V CDR1 and CDR2: GTSNPN, SVGIG (reference sequence). The CDR3 has 10 amino acids. The CDR3 DNA reads as TGTGCCTGGAGTGGAGTGGGCTACACCTTC. It specifies CAWSGVGYTF.

V and J are TRBV25-1 and TRBJ2-2; 7 bases align to TRBD1. Trimming removed 1 base from V and 4 bases from J; junction bases left unmatched: 6. The length of the CDR3 is 16 residues. In germline, CDR1 is MGHDK, CDR2 SYGVNS. CDR3 protein: CASSELRGRGTGELFF. The CDR3 nucleotides are TGTGCCAGCAGTGAATTAAGGGGGCGCGGCACCGGGGAGCTGTTTTTT.

This clone showed up just a few times. The chain uses TRBV9 and TRBJ1-1; D is uncertain. The CDR3 runs 14 residues. V gave up 0 bases and J gave up 8 bases, with 14 bases separating them. Germline V CDR1 and CDR2: SGDLS, YYNGEE. The CDR3 DNA follows: TGTGCCAGCAGCGTAGACGAAATTTGGAGAGAAGCTTTCTTT. Translating it yields CASSVDEIWREAFF.

This sequence joins TRBV6-4 and TRBJ2-1; 7 bases align to TRBD2. Germline CDR1 MRHNA, CDR2 SNTAGT. The CDR3 is made up of 15 amino acids. The V gene end was trimmed by 4 bases and the J gene end by 1 base; junction bases not matched to a gene: 4. CDR3 region: CASSVTGGSYNEQFF. CDR3 bases: TGTGCCAGCAGTGTAACGGGGGGTTCCTACAATGAGCAGTTCTTC.

This clone has a single count. The rearrangement uses TRBV18 and TRBJ1-2, with 8 bases identical to TRBD1. Germline-derived CDR1 and CDR2 are KGHSH and LQKENI. The CDR3 covers 15 residues. The V segment lost 4 bases and the J segment 5 bases; nucleotides outside the gene matches: 9. The CDR3 coding sequence is TGTGCCAGCTCACGAAATCCGGGACAGGAATATGGCTACACCTTC. It specifies CASSRNPGQEYGYTF.

This clone was observed once. The chain combines TRBV9 with TRBJ1-2; D unclear. The CDR3 runs to 11 residues. Germline CDR1 is SGDLS and CDR2 is YYNGEE. The V end was cut by 4 bases, the J end by 4 bases, with 5 bases between. In nucleotides, the CDR3 is TGTGCCAGCAGCCCAGGCTATGGCTACACCTTC. This translates into CASSPGYGYTF.

V usage is TRBV28 and J usage is TRBJ2-5; the match to TRBD2 covers 14 bases. The CDR3 has 17 amino acids. Unmatched junction bases numbered 10, after V lost 7 bases and J lost 3 bases. CDR1 and CDR2 (germline): MDHEN, SYDVKM. CDR3 bases: TGTGCCAGCACCCCCTTAGGACTAGCGGGGGGTAAAGAGACCCAGTACTTC. Protein sequence: CASTPLGLAGGKETQYF.

CDR3: CASSSLGLTEAFF. The CDR3 nucleotides are TGTGCCAGCAGCTCCCTAGGATTAACTGAAGCTTTCTTT. The chain combines TRBV7-2 with TRBJ1-1; D is uncertain. Trimming stripped 4 bases from V and 5 bases from J, with 11 bases between. The CDR3 has 13 residues. Germline CDR1 is SGHTA and CDR2 is FQGNSA.

The chain uses TRBV6-5 and TRBJ1-1, with D tentatively TRBD1 (5 bases). V shed 4 bases and J shed 1 base, with 13 bases lying between them. Germline loops: CDR1 MNHEY, CDR2 SVGAGI. The CDR3 is made up of 15 amino acids. This CDR3 is CASSFRLTGNTEAFF. The CDR3 DNA reads TGTGCCAGCAGTTTCCGGTTAACAGGGAACACTGAAGCTTTCTTT.

This clone appeared a few times. CDR3 loop: CASSPMGQGYTEAFF. The CDR3 region has the DNA TGTGCCAGCTCACCAATGGGACAGGGCTACACTGAAGCTTTCTTT. The V gene is TRBV18, the J gene TRBJ1-1, with 9 bases that match TRBD1. Per germline, CDR1 KGHSH and CDR2 LQKENI. The J segment lost 3 bases and the V segment lost 2 bases, leaving 4 bases of the junction unmatched. The length of the CDR3 is 15 residues.

This chain connects TRBV3-1 (or the pseudogene TRBV3-2) to TRBJ2-2; 7 bases fit TRBD1. V was clipped by 4 bases and J by 8 bases; unmatched bases: 10. There are 15 residues in the CDR3. Germline assignment: CDR1 LGHDT and CDR2 YNNKEL (reference sequence). CDR3 DNA: TGTGCCAGCAGCCCTCAAGTCCCGGGACAGGGGGAGCTGTTTTTT. This translates into CASSPQVPGQGELFF.